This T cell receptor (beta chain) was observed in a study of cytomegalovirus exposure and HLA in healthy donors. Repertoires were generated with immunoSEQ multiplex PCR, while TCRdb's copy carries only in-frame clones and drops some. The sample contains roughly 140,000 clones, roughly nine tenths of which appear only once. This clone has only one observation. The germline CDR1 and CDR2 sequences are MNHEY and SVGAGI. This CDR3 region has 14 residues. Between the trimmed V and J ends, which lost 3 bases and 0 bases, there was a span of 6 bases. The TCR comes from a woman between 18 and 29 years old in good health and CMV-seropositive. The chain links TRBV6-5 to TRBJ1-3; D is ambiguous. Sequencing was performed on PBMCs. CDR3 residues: CASSYKSSGNTIYF. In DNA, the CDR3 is TGTGCCAGCAGTTATAAGAGCTCTGGAAACACCATATATTTT.